The 2 T cell receptor beta chains below were found in one sample sequenced in a study of control samples from healthy donors and cancer patients. Some clones are missing from TCRdb's copy, which holds only in-frame ones; the method was immunoSEQ multiplex PCR. The repertoire has about 55,000 clones, 95% of them found once; the top ten carry approximately 2.3%. The sequenced material came from blood. These receptors were obtained from a man aged 30-40 years in good health.

V is TRBV11-2 and J is TRBJ2-7; D might be TRBD2 (6 bases). Germline CDR1 is SGHAT and CDR2 is FQNNGV. The CDR3 length is 15 residues. Deletions cut 6 bases from V and 5 bases from J, with 20 bases between. CDR3 sequence: CASRTGRERLHEQYF. The CDR3 bases are TGTGCCAGCAGAACCGGCCGGGAGCGACTCCACGAGCAGTACTTC.

The chain is built from TRBV6-1 and TRBJ1-2; weak D call: TRBD1 (5 bases). Germline V CDR1 and CDR2: MNHNS, SASEGT. The V end was cut by 1 base, the J end by 6 bases, with 12 bases between. This CDR3 region has 14 residues. The CDR3 loop reads CASSEGGRVDGYTF. CDR3 DNA sequence: TGTGCCAGCAGTGAAGGTGGCAGGGTTGATGGCTACACCTTC.